A selection of T cell receptor beta chains follows, all from one sample in a study of T cell responses to AZD1222 COVID-19 vaccine. Sequencing used immunoSEQ multiplex PCR; TCRdb keeps in-frame clones, though not all of them. The sample consists of some 110,000 clones, around 90% of them appearing once. Sequenced material: peripheral blood, taken on day 0 of AZD1222 vaccination. The receptors originated from an adult in good health. CDR3s include the opening cysteine and the closing phenylalanine or tryptophan. The order of the fields is V gene, D gene, clone size, J gene, CDR3 DNA, CDR3 protein. D genes are given only for firm matches. Clone size is given for some rows only: seen once, a few or many times, or a class if the clone is expanded.

V gene: TRBV3-1/TRBV3-2; D gene: -; clone size: -; J gene: TRBJ2-3; CDR3 DNA: TGTGCCAGCAGCCATTACGGCCTCGGCGGTGATACGCAGTATTTT; CDR3 protein: CASSHYGLGGDTQYF
V gene: TRBV19; D gene: -; clone size: -; J gene: TRBJ2-1; CDR3 DNA: TGTGCCAGTAGTTTTGACAATGAGCAGTTCTTC; CDR3 protein: CASSFDNEQFF
V gene: TRBV4-3; D gene: TRBD1; clone size: -; J gene: TRBJ1-6; CDR3 DNA: TGCGCCAGCAGCCAAGACAGGGGGGCCTATAATTCACCCCTCCACTTT; CDR3 protein: CASSQDRGAYNSPLHF
V gene: TRBV4-3; D gene: -; clone size: -; J gene: TRBJ1-2; CDR3 DNA: TGCGCCAGCAGCCACGGATCCCCTTTGCTTGCTAAGGACGGCTACACCTTC; CDR3 protein: CASSHGSPLLAKDGYTF
V gene: TRBV6-5; D gene: -; clone size: -; J gene: TRBJ1-1; CDR3 DNA: TGTGCCAGCTCACCGTCTCAGAACACTGAAGCTTTCTTT; CDR3 protein: CASSPSQNTEAFF
V gene: TRBV2; D gene: TRBD2; clone size: -; J gene: TRBJ2-3; CDR3 DNA: TGTGCCAGCAGCAAAACCTACGGACTAGCGGGAGAGGTGGGAGATACGCAGTATTTT; CDR3 protein: CASSKTYGLAGEVGDTQYF
V gene: TRBV7-9; D gene: -; clone size: -; J gene: TRBJ1-1; CDR3 DNA: TGTGCCAGCAGCCGGGCGGGGGGGCACACTGAAGCTTTCTTT; CDR3 protein: CASSRAGGHTEAFF
V gene: TRBV21-1; D gene: -; clone size: -; J gene: TRBJ2-7; CDR3 DNA: TGTGCCAGCAGCAATGGAGGCAGGGGACTAGCGGGAGTCGAGCAGTACTTC; CDR3 protein: CASSNGGRGLAGVEQYF
V gene: TRBV7-9; D gene: TRBD1; clone size: -; J gene: TRBJ1-2; CDR3 DNA: TGTGCCAGCAACACAGGGGGTAACTATGGCTACACCTTC; CDR3 protein: CASNTGGNYGYTF
V gene: TRBV5-4; D gene: -; clone size: -; J gene: TRBJ2-3; CDR3 DNA: TGTGCCAGCAGCTCGGAAGCAGGATTGAGTGCAGATACGCAGTATTTT; CDR3 protein: CASSSEAGLSADTQYF
V gene: TRBV2; D gene: -; clone size: -; J gene: TRBJ2-5; CDR3 DNA: TGTGCCAGCAGTGACACTAGCCCTCTAGAGACCCAGTACTTC; CDR3 protein: CASSDTSPLETQYF
V gene: TRBV5-5; D gene: TRBD2; clone size: -; J gene: TRBJ2-1; CDR3 DNA: TGTGCCAGTTCCGGGACTACCTCCTACAATGAGCAGTTCTTC; CDR3 protein: CASSGTTSYNEQFF
V gene: TRBV28; D gene: -; clone size: -; J gene: TRBJ2-1; CDR3 DNA: TGTGCCAGCAACCCCCCAGGGCATGAACAGTTCTTC; CDR3 protein: CASNPPGHEQFF
V gene: TRBV28; D gene: TRBD2; clone size: -; J gene: TRBJ2-3; CDR3 DNA: TGTGCCACCGGACTAGCGGCATACACAGATACGCAGTATTTT; CDR3 protein: CATGLAAYTDTQYF
V gene: TRBV18; D gene: -; clone size: once; J gene: TRBJ2-1; CDR3 DNA: TGTGCCAGCTCACCCCAAGACGGACACAATGAGCAGTTCTTC; CDR3 protein: CASSPQDGHNEQFF
V gene: TRBV7-2; D gene: -; clone size: few; J gene: TRBJ2-1; CDR3 DNA: TGTGCCAGCAGCTTAGATAGGGGGAGTAGACCCTACAATGAGCAGTTCTTC; CDR3 protein: CASSLDRGSRPYNEQFF
V gene: TRBV2; D gene: -; clone size: few; J gene: TRBJ1-1; CDR3 DNA: TGTGCCAGCAGTGAATGGAAAATGAACACTGAAGCTTTCTTT; CDR3 protein: CASSEWKMNTEAFF
V gene: TRBV30; D gene: -; clone size: -; J gene: TRBJ2-3; CDR3 DNA: TGTGCCTGGAGTGTGGATCCGAGGAGCACAGATACGCAGTATTTT; CDR3 protein: CAWSVDPRSTDTQYF
V gene: TRBV20-1; D gene: -; clone size: -; J gene: TRBJ1-1; CDR3 DNA: TGCAGTGCCCTCCGCAGGGTTGAAGCTTTCTTT; CDR3 protein: CSALRRVEAFF
V gene: TRBV7-3; D gene: -; clone size: -; J gene: TRBJ1-1; CDR3 DNA: TGTGCCAGCAGCTTAAAGGGTGTGGGGGTCATGAACACTGAAGCTTTCTTT; CDR3 protein: CASSLKGVGVMNTEAFF
V gene: TRBV4-1; D gene: -; clone size: -; J gene: TRBJ2-7; CDR3 DNA: TGCGCCAGCAGCACCCCAAGCTTCCCCGACGAGCAGTACTTC; CDR3 protein: CASSTPSFPDEQYF
V gene: TRBV5-4; D gene: -; clone size: -; J gene: TRBJ2-3; CDR3 DNA: TGTGCCAGCACAAGAGGGGAGCGGAGCACAGATACGCAGTATTTT; CDR3 protein: CASTRGERSTDTQYF
V gene: TRBV19; D gene: -; clone size: -; J gene: TRBJ2-7; CDR3 DNA: TGTGCCAGTAGTCCCCGGCAGGGAAGCGTGTACGAGCAGTACTTC; CDR3 protein: CASSPRQGSVYEQYF